This TCR beta chain is from a study of T cell responses to AZD1222 COVID-19 vaccine. Study-level points and caveats: Spike as a whole was targeted by vaccine-associated CD4 TCRs, dominant at 160-218 and 743-854.

Germline assignment: CDR1 SGHRS and CDR2 YFSETQ. Between the trimmed V and J ends, which lost 3 bases and 7 bases, there was a span of 11 bases. The CDR3 sequence is 14 residues long. Repertoires were generated with immunoSEQ multiplex PCR, while TCRdb's copy carries only in-frame clones and drops some. Among some 180,000 clones listed, about nine tenths were seen once. A word on this clone: The antigen is not known.

The V call is TRBV5-1, the J call TRBJ1-6; no firm D call. The sequence came from an adult in good health. This material consisted of peripheral blood, taken on day 0 of AZD1222 vaccination. CDR3 in DNA: TGCGCCAGCAGCTCCGGGATCCCGAATTCACCCCTCCACTTT. This codes for CASSSGIPNSPLHF.